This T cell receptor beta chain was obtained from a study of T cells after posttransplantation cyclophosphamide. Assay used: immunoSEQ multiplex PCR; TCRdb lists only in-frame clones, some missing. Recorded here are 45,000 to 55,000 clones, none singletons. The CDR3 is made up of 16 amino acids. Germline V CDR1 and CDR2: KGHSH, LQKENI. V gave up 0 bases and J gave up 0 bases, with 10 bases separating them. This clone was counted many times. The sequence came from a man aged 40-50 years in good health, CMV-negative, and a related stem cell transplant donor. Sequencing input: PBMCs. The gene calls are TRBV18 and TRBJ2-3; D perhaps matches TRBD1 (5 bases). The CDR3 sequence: CASSPPAQGSTDTQYF. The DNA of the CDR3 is TGTGCCAGCTCACCACCGGCCCAGGGAAGCACAGATACGCAGTATTTT.